This T cell receptor (beta chain) was observed in a study of TIL therapy for anti-PD-1-resistant metastatic lung cancer. Trimming removed 3 bases from V and 9 bases from J, with 12 bases in between. The CDR3 is 14 amino acids. Germline values: CDR1 LNHDA, CDR2 SQIVND (reference sequence). The immunoSEQ assay was v3. Profiling relied on immunoSEQ multiplex PCR, and the TCRdb table lists in-frame clones only, not all of them. The data show approximately 50,000 clones, about 81% seen once. The time point: pre-treatment sample, taken before nivolumab and TIL therapy. The origin of this receptor is a person aged 25 to 80 with non-small cell lung cancer. The chain joins TRBV19 to TRBJ1-6, with D possibly being TRBD1 (5 bases). The specimen was blood, collected at baseline. CDR3 sequence reads: CASSIGGSSSPLHF. The DNA of the CDR3 is TGTGCCAGTAGTATCGGGGGGAGCAGTTCACCCCTCCACTTT.